Below are 26 T cell receptor beta chains sequenced from a single sample in a study of blood T cells in healthy people across ages. Next came a second PCR, run for about 7 to 12 cycles, which used a sample-barcoded 5' primer along with a J-beta primer mix. From the 5' RACE reads, TCRdb called clonotypes with MiXCR, one entry per CDR3 protein. Of around 710,000 distinct CDR3 sequences listed, roughly 41% are singletons. The sequencing sample was made of blood. These receptors originate from a woman in her sixties or seventies in good health.

The genes are TRBV20-1 and TRBJ1-6, with 7 positions matching TRBD1. Germline loops: CDR1 DFQATT, CDR2 SNEGSKA (reference sequence). There are 14 residues in the CDR3. The trim removed 3 bases at V and 9 bases at J, leaving 8 bases unmatched. CDR3 nucleotide sequence: TGCAGTGCTAGTGCCGCCAGGGGGTTTTCACCCCTCCACTTT. Protein: CSASAARGFSPLHF.

The chain has TRBV5-1 and TRBJ1-1; a weak D match, TRBD1 (6 bases). The V end was cut by 4 bases, the J end by 9 bases, with 10 bases between. CDR1 and CDR2 from the germline V gene are SGHRS and YFSETQ. The CDR3 contains 11 residues. DNA for the CDR3: TGCGCCAGCAGCATACAGGGAAAAGCTTTCTTT. Translated, it gives CASSIQGKAFF.

V is TRBV6-5 and J is TRBJ2-3, with 9 bases lining up with TRBD1. Trimming cost V 4 bases and J 7 bases; bases outside gene matches: 9. Germline values: CDR1 MNHEY, CDR2 SVGAGI. The CDR3 has 15 residues. The CDR3, as DNA: TGTGCCAGCAGTTTCCTGGGACAGGGTTCCAATACGCAGTATTTT. Its translation: CASSFLGQGSNTQYF.

V gene TRBV7-2 combines with J gene TRBJ2-3, with 7 positions matching TRBD1. The germline V gene encodes CDR1 SGHTA and CDR2 FQGNSA. Trimming at V came to 7 bases and at J to 5 bases, leaving 6 bases not matched to a gene. This CDR3 contains 13 residues. The CDR3 spells CASTGQVGDTQYF. The DNA for the CDR3 is TGTGCCAGCACCGGACAGGTTGGAGATACGCAGTATTTT.

The chain combines TRBV19 with TRBJ1-5, with D unclear. The CDR3 has 15 residues. Per germline, CDR1 LNHDA and CDR2 SQIVND (reference sequence). V lost 5 bases to trimming and J lost 7 bases, with 18 bases between them. CDR3: CASSVRQNLGQPQHF. CDR3 in DNA: TGTGCCAGTAGTGTCCGCCAAAACCTAGGACAGCCCCAGCATTTT.

Concerning this clonotype itself: A read error may be the cause here, since a much bigger clone is one base away. V is TRBV10-3 and J is TRBJ2-7, with a possible D match to TRBD2 (5 bases). There are 13 residues in the CDR3. Germline CDR1 and CDR2: ENHRY and SYGVKD. Trimming took off 7 bases at V and 2 bases at J, with 12 bases between the two ends. The CDR3 loop is CAIMGKGAYEQYF. The CDR3 nucleotides are TGTGCCATCATGGGAAAGGGAGCCTACGAGCAGTACTTC.

This clonotype came up many times. This chain uses TRBV29-1 with TRBJ1-6; 7 bases are shared with TRBD1. The CDR3 totals 14 residues. V dropped 6 bases and J dropped 2; count of bases not matched to a gene: 4. Per germline, CDR1 SQVTM and CDR2 ANQGSEA. CDR3 nucleotides: TGCAGCGTGCGGCAGGGGGCCTATAATTCACCCCTCCACTTT. Translating gives CSVRQGAYNSPLHF.

This clonotype was counted a few times. This chain links TRBV28 with TRBJ1-2, with D perhaps matching TRBD1 (5 bases). This CDR3 has 14 amino acids. The germline gives CDR1 MDHEN, CDR2 SYDVKM. Deletions cut 3 bases from V and 6 bases from J, with 14 bases between. The CDR3 DNA reads as TGTGCCAGCAGTTTCAGGTCGGCAGGGCATGGCTACACCTTC. Amino acids: CASSFRSAGHGYTF.

This clonotype was observed at least ten times. This chain links TRBV29-1 with TRBJ2-4, with D possibly TRBD2 on 5 matching bases. Germline V gene data show CDR1 as SQVTM and CDR2 as ANQGSEA. V was clipped by 4 bases and J by 0 bases, with 10 bases between them. The CDR3 covers 14 residues. In nucleotides, the CDR3 is TGCAGCGTTGCTGACGGACTAGCCAAAAACATTCAGTACTTC. Translation: CSVADGLAKNIQYF.

V is TRBV10-3 and J is TRBJ2-5; 9 positions agree with TRBD2. Per germline, CDR1 ENHRY and CDR2 SYGVKD. The CDR3 contains 16 residues. The ends lost 0 bases at V and 5 bases at J; junction bases unmatched: 7. The CDR3 coding sequence is TGTGCCATCAGTGAGTCGGCAGCGGCGGGAGGGGAGACCCAGTACTTC. It codes for CAISESAAAGGETQYF.

This clonotype came up once. J is TRBJ2-7 and V is TRBV12-3 or TRBV12-4; the D gene could be TRBD1 or TRBD2 (5 bases each). CDR3 length: 15 amino acids. V was clipped by 5 bases and J by 3 bases, with 17 bases between them. In DNA, the CDR3 is TGTGCCAGCAGTCCCCAACCCGGGACCCTCTACGAGCAGTACTTC. It codes for CASSPQPGTLYEQYF.

This clonotype has more than one count but fewer than ten. V and J are TRBV6-5 and TRBJ2-7; TRBD2 is a possible D gene (5 bases). The CDR3 covers 14 residues. With 8 bases removed from V and 1 base from J, the gap between germline ends came to 15 bases. The V gene's germline CDR1 is MNHEY and CDR2 SVGAGI. CDR3 bases: TGTGCCAGCGAGAGGGCAGGAAAATCCTACGAGCAGTACTTC. Translation: CASERAGKSYEQYF.

Ten or more counts support this clonotype. J is TRBJ2-7 and V is TRBV5-1, with a weak D call TRBD1 (6 bases). The CDR3 has 15 amino acids. Germline V gives CDR1 SGHRS, CDR2 YFSETQ. V lost 2 bases and J 3 bases, leaving 15 bases between the germline ends. The DNA for the CDR3 is TGCGCCAGCAGCTTACCCGGGGAACAGGGCTACGAGCAGTACTTC. Its protein is CASSLPGEQGYEQYF.

The chain employs TRBV10-3 and TRBJ1-4; D perhaps matches TRBD1 (6 bases). CDR1 ENHRY and CDR2 SYGVKD come from the germline V gene. CDR3 length: 13 amino acids. Trimming took off 7 bases at V and 4 bases at J, with 10 bases between the two ends. This CDR3 is CAIKGQSNEKLFF. CDR3 DNA sequence: TGTGCCATCAAAGGACAGAGTAATGAAAAACTGTTTTTT.

This clonotype was counted many times. The CDR3 nucleotides read TGCAGTGCTAGAGGACAGGGCTACGAGCAGTACTTC. Its translation: CSARGQGYEQYF. The rearrangement joins TRBV20-1 to TRBJ2-7, with TRBD1 matching over 7 bases. Trimming cost V 1 base and J 3 bases; bases outside gene matches: 0. The CDR3 spans 12 residues. Germline V CDR1 and CDR2: DFQATT, SNEGSKA (reference sequence).

In this sample, this clonotype turned up many times. J is TRBJ2-1 and V is TRBV29-1; a possible D gene is TRBD2 (6 bases). The CDR3 runs 13 residues. Trimming shortened V by 4 bases and J by 5 bases, and 12 bases separated the two germline ends. Germline V gene sequence: CDR1 SQVTM, CDR2 ANQGSEA. This CDR3 is CSVVGGIHNEQFF. DNA of the CDR3: TGCAGCGTTGTCGGGGGTATCCACAATGAGCAGTTCTTC.

In its sample, this clonotype was seen a few times. This clone may be a read error of a much larger clone one base away. The V gene is TRBV20-1, the J gene TRBJ2-1; 10 nucleotides match TRBD2. The end of the DNA aligns better with TRBJ2-7, so the J call may be wrong. In germline, CDR1 is DFQATT, CDR2 SNEGSKA (reference sequence). The CDR3 is 15 amino acids. The CDR3 sequence: CSASKGAGGPNEQYF. The CDR3 DNA is TGCAGTGCTAGCAAGGGAGCGGGAGGGCCAAATGAGCAGTACTTC.

The table lists this clonotype with a few counts. The chain employs TRBV2 and TRBJ2-5; D is undetermined. Germline V CDR1 and CDR2: SNHLY, FYNNEI. Trimming left V 2 bases short and J 5 bases short, with 9 bases between. This CDR3 region has 13 residues. The chain's CDR3 is CASSERVRETQYF. Here the CDR3 DNA reads TGTGCCAGCAGTGAACGTGTCAGGGAGACCCAGTACTTC. Full variable domain (outside the CDR3, taken from reference TRBV2 and TRBJ2-5): EPEVTQTPSHQVTQMGQEVILRCVPISNHLYFYWYRQILGQKVEFLVSFYNNEISEKSEIFDDQFSVERPDGSNFTLKIRSTKLEDSAMYFCASSERVRETQYFGPGTRLLVL.

The rearrangement uses TRBV7-2 and TRBJ2-7, with 8 bases matching TRBD1. Germline assignment: CDR1 SGHTA and CDR2 FQGNSA. The CDR3 has 12 amino acids. J was trimmed by 8 bases and V by 5 bases; bases with no gene match: 5. In DNA, the CDR3 is TGTGCCAGCAGCAAAGACAGGGGCAAGCAGTACTTC. Protein product: CASSKDRGKQYF.

This clonotype showed up just a few times. This chain links TRBV10-3 with TRBJ2-1; 7 bases line up with TRBD1. This CDR3 has 13 amino acids. J lost 8 bases, V lost 8 bases, and 9 bases had no gene match. Germline V lookup: CDR1 ENHRY, CDR2 SYGVKD. DNA for the CDR3: TGTGCCATCCGGGACAGCAGAGAAGATGAGCAGTTCTTC. This sequence encodes CAIRDSREDEQFF.

This clonotype was seen only a few times. The rearrangement links TRBV7-9 to TRBJ1-6; D remains ambiguous. The V end lost 4 bases, the J end lost 7 bases, and 5 bases lay between the germline ends. Germline V gene sequence: CDR1 SEHNR, CDR2 FQNEAQ (reference sequence). The CDR3 is 12 amino acids. This CDR3 is CASSSGNSPLHF. CDR3 in DNA: TGTGCCAGCAGCTCTGGAAATTCACCCCTCCACTTT. Full variable domain (rest looked up from reference TRBV7-9 and TRBJ1-6): DTGVSQNPRHKITKRGQNVTFRCDPISEHNRLYWYRQTLGQGPEFLTYFQNEAQLEKSRLLSDRFSAERPKGSFSTLEIQRTEQGDSAMYLCASSSGNSPLHFGNGTRLTVT.

The table lists this clonotype with a few counts. CDR3 amino acids: CSATSSGRPSYNEQFF. As DNA, the CDR3 is TGCAGTGCTACCTCTAGCGGGAGACCCTCCTACAATGAGCAGTTCTTC. This chain uses TRBV20-1 with TRBJ2-1; 10 bases are shared with TRBD2. The V gene's germline CDR1 is DFQATT and CDR2 SNEGSKA (reference sequence). V gave up 4 bases and J gave up 0 bases; unmatched junction bases: 6. This CDR3 spans 16 amino acids.

This clonotype was seen once. The V call is TRBV7-2, the J call TRBJ2-4, with D perhaps matching TRBD2 (5 bases). The DNA matches TRBJ2-5 better at its end, which makes the J call doubtful. This CDR3 spans 14 amino acids. Germline V gene sequence: CDR1 SGHTA, CDR2 FQGNSA. Written as DNA, the CDR3 is TGTGCCAGCAGCGTAAGAGGCGGGCCAGAGACCCAGTACTTC. Translated: CASSVRGGPETQYF.

This clonotype was detected only once. Possible read error: a much larger clone is one base away. The chain joins TRBV6-1 to TRBJ2-5; 7 bases fit TRBD2. The CDR3 totals 18 residues. CDR1 and CDR2 from the germline V gene are MNHNS and SASEGT. Trimming at V came to 6 bases and at J to 4 bases, leaving 20 bases not matched to a gene. CDR3 sequence: CASRSYDGASGPSETQYF. As DNA, the CDR3 is TGTGCCAGCAGGAGTTACGACGGGGCTAGCGGACCTTCAGAGACCCAGTACTTC.

A note on this clonotype: This may arise from a read error, as a much more abundant clone is one base away. This chain joins TRBV25-1 and TRBJ2-7; D is possibly TRBD2 (5 bases). The J call is in doubt because the DNA end fits TRBJ2-5 better. The CDR3 totals 15 residues. In germline, CDR1 is MGHDK, CDR2 SYGVNS. The CDR3 loop is CASSGRSSEQETQYF. In DNA, the CDR3 is TGTGCCAGCAGTGGGAGGTCGTCAGAACAAGAGACCCAGTACTTC.

This clonotype was detected only a few times. The chain carries TRBV2 and TRBJ2-7; 11 positions agree with TRBD2. The CDR3 is made up of 15 amino acids. The germline V gene encodes CDR1 SNHLY and CDR2 FYNNEI. Germline trimming cut 6 bases from V and 2 bases from J; bases unmatched to any gene: 6. CDR3 amino acids: CASRSTSGGTYEQYF. CDR3 coding DNA: TGTGCCAGCAGGAGTACTAGCGGGGGAACCTACGAGCAGTACTTC.